This entry features one TCR beta chain sequence. Its specificity is unknown. These data belong to a study of a mutant IDH1 vaccine in newly diagnosed glioma. Turning to the study itself: Commencement of vaccination occurred 4-6 weeks following radiotherapy alone, or concurrently with temozolomide cycles. Patients arrived already treated with radiotherapy, temozolomide, or both, most having had both.

Overall study findings and caveats: Whatever changes occurred in top peripheral T cell clonotypes seemed unrelated to pseudoprogression.

TCRdb keeps only in-frame clones here, not all; method: immunoSEQ multiplex PCR. The sample shows about 94,000 clones, about nine tenths of them seen only once. Sample time point: week 47, end of study. Each dose of the vaccine consisted of 300 ug of mutant IDH1 20-mer peptide, with topical imiquimod. Diagnosis in the donors showed new WHO grade 3 or 4 astrocytomas that were IDH1-mutant and ATRX-lost. V lost 6 bases and J lost 7, with 10 bases in between. The CDR3 totals 11 residues. CDR1 is DFQATT and CDR2 is SNEGSKA in the germline V gene (reference sequence). The TCR originated in a woman aged 50 to 60 with glioma. The chain carries TRBV20-1 and TRBJ2-1; tentative D call: TRBD2 (6 bases). The sequences come from PBMCs, collected from a glioma patient whose treatment included an IDH1 peptide vaccine. CDR3 amino acids: CSAGGRNEQFF. In nucleotides, the CDR3 is TGCAGTGCAGGAGGGAGGAATGAGCAGTTCTTC.